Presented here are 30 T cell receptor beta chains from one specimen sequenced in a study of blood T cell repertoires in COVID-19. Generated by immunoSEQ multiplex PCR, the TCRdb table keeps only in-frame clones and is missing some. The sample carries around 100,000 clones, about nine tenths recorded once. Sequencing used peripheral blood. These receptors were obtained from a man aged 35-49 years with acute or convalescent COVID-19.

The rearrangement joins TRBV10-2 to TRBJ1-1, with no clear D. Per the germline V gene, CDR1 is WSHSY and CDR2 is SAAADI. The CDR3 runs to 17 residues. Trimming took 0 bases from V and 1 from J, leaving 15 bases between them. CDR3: CASSESNAGIWNTEAFF. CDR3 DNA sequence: TGCGCCAGCAGTGAGTCGAATGCGGGGATATGGAACACTGAAGCTTTCTTT.

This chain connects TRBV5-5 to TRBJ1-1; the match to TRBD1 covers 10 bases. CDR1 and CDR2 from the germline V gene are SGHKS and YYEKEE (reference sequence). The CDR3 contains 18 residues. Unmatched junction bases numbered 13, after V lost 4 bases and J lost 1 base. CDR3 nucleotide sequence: TGTGCCAGCAGCCGCACTCCGGGACAGGGGCTAGAGAACACTGAAGCTTTCTTT. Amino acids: CASSRTPGQGLENTEAFF.

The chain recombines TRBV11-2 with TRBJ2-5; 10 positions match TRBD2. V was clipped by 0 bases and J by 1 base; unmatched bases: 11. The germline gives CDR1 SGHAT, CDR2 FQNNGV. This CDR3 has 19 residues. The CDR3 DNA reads TGTGCCAGCAGCTTAGATAGTACGGCTAGCGGGGGCTTCCAAGAGACCCAGTACTTC. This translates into CASSLDSTASGGFQETQYF.

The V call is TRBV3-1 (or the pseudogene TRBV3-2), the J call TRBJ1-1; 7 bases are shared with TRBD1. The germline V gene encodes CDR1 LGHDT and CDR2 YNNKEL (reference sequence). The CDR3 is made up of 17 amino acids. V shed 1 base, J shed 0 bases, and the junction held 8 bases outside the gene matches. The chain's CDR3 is CASSQGRGQNVNTEAFF. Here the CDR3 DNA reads TGTGCCAGCAGCCAAGGAAGGGGACAGAACGTGAACACTGAAGCTTTCTTT.

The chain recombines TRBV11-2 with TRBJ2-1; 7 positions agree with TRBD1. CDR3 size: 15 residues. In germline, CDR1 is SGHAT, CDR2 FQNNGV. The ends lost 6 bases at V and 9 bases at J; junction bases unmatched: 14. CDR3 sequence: CASRKGTDAFGEQFF. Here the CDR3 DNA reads TGTGCCAGCAGAAAAGGGACAGACGCTTTTGGTGAGCAGTTCTTC.

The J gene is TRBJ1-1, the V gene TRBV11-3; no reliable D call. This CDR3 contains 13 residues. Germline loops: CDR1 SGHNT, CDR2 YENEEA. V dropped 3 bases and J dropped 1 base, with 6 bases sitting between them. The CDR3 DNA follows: TGTGCCAGCAGCTTCAGATCGAACACTGAAGCTTTCTTT. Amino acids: CASSFRSNTEAFF.

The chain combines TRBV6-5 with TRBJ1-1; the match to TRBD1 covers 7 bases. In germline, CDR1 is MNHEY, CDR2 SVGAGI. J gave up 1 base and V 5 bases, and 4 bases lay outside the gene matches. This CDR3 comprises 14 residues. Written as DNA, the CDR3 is TGTGCCAGCAGTAGACAGGGTCGGAACACTGAAGCTTTCTTT. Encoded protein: CASSRQGRNTEAFF.

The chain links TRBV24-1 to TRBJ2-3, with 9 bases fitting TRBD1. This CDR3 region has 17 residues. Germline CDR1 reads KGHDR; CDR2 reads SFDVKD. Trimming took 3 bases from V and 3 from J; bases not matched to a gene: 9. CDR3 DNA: TGTGCCACCAGTGATCCAACTCCGGGACAGGGTACAGATACGCAGTATTTT. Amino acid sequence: CATSDPTPGQGTDTQYF.

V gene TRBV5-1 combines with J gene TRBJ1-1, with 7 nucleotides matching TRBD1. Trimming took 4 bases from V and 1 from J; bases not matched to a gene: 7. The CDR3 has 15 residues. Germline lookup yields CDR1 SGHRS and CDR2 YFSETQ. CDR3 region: CASSRRQGGNTEAFF. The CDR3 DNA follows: TGCGCCAGCAGCCGAAGACAGGGAGGGAACACTGAAGCTTTCTTT.

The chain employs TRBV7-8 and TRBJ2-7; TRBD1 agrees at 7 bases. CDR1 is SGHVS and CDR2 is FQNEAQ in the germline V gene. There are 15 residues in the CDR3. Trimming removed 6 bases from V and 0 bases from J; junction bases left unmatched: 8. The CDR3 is CASRSSGTDSYEQYF. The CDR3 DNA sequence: TGTGCCAGCAGAAGTTCCGGGACAGACTCCTACGAGCAGTACTTC.

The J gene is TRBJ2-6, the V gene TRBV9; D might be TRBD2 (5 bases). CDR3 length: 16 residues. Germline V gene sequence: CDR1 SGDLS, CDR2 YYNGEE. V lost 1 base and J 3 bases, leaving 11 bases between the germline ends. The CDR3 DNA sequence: TGTGCCAGCAGCGTAAGCGGTGGAGTTGGGGCCAACGTCCTGACTTTC. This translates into CASSVSGGVGANVLTF.

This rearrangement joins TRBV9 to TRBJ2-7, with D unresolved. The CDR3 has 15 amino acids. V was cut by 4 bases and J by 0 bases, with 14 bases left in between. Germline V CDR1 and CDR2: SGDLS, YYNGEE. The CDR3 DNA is TGTGCCAGCAGCCCCCGAAGCGACCTCTCCTACGAGCAGTACTTC. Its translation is CASSPRSDLSYEQYF.

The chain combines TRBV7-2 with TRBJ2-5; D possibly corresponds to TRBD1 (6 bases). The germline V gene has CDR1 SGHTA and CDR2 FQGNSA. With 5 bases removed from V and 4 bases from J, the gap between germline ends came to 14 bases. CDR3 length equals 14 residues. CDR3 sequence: CASSNPGAGETQYF. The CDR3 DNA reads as TGTGCCAGCAGCAATCCAGGGGCGGGAGAGACCCAGTACTTC.

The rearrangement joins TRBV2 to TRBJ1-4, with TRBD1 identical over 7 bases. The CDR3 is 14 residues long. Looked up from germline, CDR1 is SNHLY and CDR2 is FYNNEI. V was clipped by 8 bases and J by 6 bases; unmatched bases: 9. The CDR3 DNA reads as TGTGCCAGCCTCGGCAGGGGGAAAGATGAAAAACTGTTTTTT. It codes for CASLGRGKDEKLFF.

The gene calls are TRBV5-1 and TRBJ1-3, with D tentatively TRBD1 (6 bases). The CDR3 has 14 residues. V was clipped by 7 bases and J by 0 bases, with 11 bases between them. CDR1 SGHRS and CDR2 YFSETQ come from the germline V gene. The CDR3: CASRQGYSGNTIYF. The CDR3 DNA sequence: TGCGCCAGCCGGCAGGGGTACTCTGGAAACACCATATATTTT.

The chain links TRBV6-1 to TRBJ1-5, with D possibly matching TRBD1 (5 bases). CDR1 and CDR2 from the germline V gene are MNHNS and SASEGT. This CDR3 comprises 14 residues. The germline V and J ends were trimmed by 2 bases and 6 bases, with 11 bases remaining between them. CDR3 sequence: CASSERVQGQPQHF. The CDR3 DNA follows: TGTGCCAGCAGTGAAAGGGTCCAGGGTCAGCCCCAGCATTTT.

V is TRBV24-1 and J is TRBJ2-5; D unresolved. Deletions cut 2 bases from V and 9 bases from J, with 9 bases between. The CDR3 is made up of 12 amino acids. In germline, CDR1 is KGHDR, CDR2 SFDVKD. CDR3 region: CATSDYGPPQYF. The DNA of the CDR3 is TGTGCCACCAGTGATTATGGGCCACCCCAGTACTTC.

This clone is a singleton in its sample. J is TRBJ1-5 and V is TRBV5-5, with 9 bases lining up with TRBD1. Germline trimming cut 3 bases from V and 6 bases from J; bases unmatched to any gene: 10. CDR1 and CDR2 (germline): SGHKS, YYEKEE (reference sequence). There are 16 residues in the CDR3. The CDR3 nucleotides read TGTGCCAGCAGCTATCGACCGGGACAGGGCAGTCAGCCCCAGCATTTT. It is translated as CASSYRPGQGSQPQHF.

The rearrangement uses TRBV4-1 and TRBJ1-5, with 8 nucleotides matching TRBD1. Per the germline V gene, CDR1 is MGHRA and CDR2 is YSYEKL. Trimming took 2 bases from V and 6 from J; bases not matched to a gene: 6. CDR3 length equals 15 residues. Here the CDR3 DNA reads TGCGCCAGCAGCCAACCGGACAGGGAGGGTCAGCCCCAGCATTTT. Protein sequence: CASSQPDREGQPQHF.

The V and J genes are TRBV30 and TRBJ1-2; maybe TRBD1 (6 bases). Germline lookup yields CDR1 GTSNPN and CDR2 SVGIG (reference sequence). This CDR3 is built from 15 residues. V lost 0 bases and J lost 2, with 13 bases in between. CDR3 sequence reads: CAWSVAGANNYGYTF. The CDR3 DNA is TGTGCCTGGAGTGTTGCAGGGGCAAACAACTATGGCTACACCTTC.

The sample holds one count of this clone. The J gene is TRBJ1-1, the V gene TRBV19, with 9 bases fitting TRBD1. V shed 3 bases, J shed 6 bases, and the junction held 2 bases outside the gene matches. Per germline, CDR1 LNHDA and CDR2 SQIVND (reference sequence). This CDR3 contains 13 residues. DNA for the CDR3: TGTGCCAGTAGTATTAGGACAGGGGCTGAAGCTTTCTTT. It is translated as CASSIRTGAEAFF.

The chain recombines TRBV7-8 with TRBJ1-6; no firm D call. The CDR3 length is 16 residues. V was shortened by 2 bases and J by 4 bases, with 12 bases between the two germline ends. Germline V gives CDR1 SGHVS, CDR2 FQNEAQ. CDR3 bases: TGTGCCAGCAGCTTAATGGCAGGTCTTTATAATTCACCCCTCCACTTT. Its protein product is CASSLMAGLYNSPLHF.

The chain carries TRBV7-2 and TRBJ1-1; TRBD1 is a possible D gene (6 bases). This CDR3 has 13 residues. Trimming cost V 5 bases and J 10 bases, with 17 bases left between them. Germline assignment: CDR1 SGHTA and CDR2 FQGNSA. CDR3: CASSRWWDTTAFF. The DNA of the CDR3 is TGTGCCAGCAGCCGGTGGTGGGACACCACAGCTTTCTTT.

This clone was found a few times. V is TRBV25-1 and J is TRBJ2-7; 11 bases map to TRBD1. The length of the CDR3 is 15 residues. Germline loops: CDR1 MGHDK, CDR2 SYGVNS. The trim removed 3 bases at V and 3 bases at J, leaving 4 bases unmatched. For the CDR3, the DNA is TGTGCCAGCAGTGATGCGGGACAGGGGGACTACGAGCAGTACTTC. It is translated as CASSDAGQGDYEQYF.

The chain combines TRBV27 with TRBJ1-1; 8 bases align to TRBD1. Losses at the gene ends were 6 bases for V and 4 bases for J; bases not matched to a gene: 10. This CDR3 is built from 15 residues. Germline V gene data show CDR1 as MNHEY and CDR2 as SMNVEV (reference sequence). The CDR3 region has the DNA TGTGCCAGCAGGTTCCAGACAGGGGAGTTCACTGAAGCTTTCTTT. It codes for CASRFQTGEFTEAFF.

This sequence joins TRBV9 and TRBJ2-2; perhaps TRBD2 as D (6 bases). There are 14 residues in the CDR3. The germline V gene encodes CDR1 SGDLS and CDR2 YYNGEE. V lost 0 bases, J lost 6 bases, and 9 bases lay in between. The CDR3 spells CASSVGAGPGELFF. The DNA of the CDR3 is TGTGCCAGCAGCGTAGGGGCGGGACCCGGGGAGCTGTTTTTT.

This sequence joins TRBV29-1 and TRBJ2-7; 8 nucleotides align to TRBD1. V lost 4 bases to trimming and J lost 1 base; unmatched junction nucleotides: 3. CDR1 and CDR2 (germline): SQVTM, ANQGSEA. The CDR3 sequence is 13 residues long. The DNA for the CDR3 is TGCAGCGTTGGTGGGACAGGATCCTACGAGCAGTACTTC. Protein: CSVGGTGSYEQYF.

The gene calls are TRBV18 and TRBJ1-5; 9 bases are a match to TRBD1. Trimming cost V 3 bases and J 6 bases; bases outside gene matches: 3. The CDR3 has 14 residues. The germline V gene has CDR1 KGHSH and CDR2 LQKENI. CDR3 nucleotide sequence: TGTGCCAGCTCACCGGGGACAGGGCGTCAGCCCCAGCATTTT. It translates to CASSPGTGRQPQHF.

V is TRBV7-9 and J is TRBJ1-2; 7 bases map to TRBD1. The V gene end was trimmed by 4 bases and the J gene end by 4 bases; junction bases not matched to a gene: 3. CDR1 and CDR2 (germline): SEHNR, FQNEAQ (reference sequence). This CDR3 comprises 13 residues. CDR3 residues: CASSSTGAYGYTF. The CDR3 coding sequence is TGTGCCAGCAGCTCAACAGGGGCCTATGGCTACACCTTC.

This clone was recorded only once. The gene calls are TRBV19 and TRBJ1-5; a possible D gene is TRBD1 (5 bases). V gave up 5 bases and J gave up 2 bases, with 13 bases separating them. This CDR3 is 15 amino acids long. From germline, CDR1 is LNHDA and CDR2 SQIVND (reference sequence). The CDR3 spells CASSPRRGGNQPQHF. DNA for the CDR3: TGTGCCAGTAGTCCTCGGAGGGGAGGCAATCAGCCCCAGCATTTT. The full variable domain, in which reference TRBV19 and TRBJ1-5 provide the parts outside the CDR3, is DGGITQSPKYLFRKEGQNVTLSCEQNLNHDAMYWYRQDPGQGLRLIYYSQIVNDFQKGDIAEGYSVSREKKESFPLTVTSAQKNPTAFYLCASSPRRGGNQPQHFGDGTRLSIL.